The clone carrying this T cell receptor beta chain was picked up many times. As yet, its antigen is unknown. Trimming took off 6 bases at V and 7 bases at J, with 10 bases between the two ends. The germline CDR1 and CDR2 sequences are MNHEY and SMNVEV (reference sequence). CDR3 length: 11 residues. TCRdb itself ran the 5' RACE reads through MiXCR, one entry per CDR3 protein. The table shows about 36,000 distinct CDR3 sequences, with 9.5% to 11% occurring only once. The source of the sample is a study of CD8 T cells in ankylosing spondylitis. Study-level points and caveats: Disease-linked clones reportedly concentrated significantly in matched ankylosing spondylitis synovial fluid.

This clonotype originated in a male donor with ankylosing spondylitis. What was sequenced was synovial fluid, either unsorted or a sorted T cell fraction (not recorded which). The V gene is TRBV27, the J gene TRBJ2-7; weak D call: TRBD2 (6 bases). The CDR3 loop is CASRAGIEQYF. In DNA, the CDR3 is TGTGCCAGCAGGGCGGGAATTGAGCAGTACTTC.